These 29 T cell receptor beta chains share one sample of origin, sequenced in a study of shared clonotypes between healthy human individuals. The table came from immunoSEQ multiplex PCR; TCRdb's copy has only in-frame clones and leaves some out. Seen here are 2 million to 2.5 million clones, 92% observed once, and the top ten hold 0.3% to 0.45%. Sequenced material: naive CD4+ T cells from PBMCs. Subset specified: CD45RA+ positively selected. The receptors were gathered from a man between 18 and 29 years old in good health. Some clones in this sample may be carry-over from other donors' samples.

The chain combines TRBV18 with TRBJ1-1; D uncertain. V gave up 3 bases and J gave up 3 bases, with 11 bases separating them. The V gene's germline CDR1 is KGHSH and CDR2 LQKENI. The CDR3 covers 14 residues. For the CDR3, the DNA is TGTGCCAGCTCACCGGGTTCGGGCCACACTGAAGCTTTCTTT. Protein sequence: CASSPGSGHTEAFF.

The CDR3 here is CASSPIVKEREQYF. CDR3 DNA: TGTGCCAGCAGCCCTATAGTGAAGGAGCGCGAGCAGTACTTC. V is TRBV11-2 and J is TRBJ2-7; no reliable D call. The germline V gene encodes CDR1 SGHAT and CDR2 FQNNGV. The CDR3 consists of 14 residues. Trimming cost V 5 bases and J 6 bases, with 17 bases left between them.

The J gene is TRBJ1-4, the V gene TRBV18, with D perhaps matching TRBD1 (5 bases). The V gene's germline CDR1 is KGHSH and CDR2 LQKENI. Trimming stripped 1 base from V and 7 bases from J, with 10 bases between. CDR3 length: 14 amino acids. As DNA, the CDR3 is TGTGCCAGCTCACCACAGGGACGGGGTGAAAAACTGTTTTTT. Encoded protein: CASSPQGRGEKLFF.

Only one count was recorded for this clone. CDR3 protein: CASTRQGSNQPQHF. The DNA for the CDR3 is TGTGCCAGCACTAGACAGGGAAGCAATCAGCCCCAGCATTTT. This chain uses TRBV6-6 with TRBJ1-5, with TRBD1 identical over 7 bases. There are 14 residues in the CDR3. From germline, CDR1 is MNHNY and CDR2 SVGAGI (reference sequence). Losses at the gene ends were 7 bases for V and 1 base for J; bases not matched to a gene: 4.

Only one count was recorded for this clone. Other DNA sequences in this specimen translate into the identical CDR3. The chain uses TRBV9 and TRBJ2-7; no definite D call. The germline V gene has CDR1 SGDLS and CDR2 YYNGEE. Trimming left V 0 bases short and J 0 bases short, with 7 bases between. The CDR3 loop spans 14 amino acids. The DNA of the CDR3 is TGTGCCAGCAGCGTAGGTCCAGGCTCCTACGAGCAGTACTTC. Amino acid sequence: CASSVGPGSYEQYF.

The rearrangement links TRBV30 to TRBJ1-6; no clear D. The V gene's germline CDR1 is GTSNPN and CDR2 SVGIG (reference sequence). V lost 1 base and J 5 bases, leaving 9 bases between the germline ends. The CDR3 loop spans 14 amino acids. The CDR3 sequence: CAWSEGSNNSPLHF. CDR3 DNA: TGTGCCTGGAGTGAGGGCAGTAATAATTCACCCCTCCACTTT.

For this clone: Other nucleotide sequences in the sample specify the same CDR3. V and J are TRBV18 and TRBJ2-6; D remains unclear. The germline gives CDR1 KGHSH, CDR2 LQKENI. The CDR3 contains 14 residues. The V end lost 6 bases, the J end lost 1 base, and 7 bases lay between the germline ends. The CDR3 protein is CASSPESGANVLTF. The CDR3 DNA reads TGTGCCAGCTCGCCGGAGTCTGGGGCCAACGTCCTGACTTTC.

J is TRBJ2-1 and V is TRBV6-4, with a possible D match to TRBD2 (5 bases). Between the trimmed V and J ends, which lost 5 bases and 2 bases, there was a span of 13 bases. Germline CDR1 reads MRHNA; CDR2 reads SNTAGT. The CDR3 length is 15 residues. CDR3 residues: CASSPGERTYNEQFF. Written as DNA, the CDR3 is TGTGCCAGCAGTCCCGGGGAGCGGACCTACAATGAGCAGTTCTTC.

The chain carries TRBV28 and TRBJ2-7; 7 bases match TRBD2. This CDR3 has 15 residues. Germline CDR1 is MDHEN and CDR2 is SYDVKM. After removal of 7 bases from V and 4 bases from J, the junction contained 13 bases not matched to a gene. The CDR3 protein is CASNKGGASGYEQYF. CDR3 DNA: TGTGCCAGCAACAAGGGTGGGGCTAGCGGATACGAGCAGTACTTC.

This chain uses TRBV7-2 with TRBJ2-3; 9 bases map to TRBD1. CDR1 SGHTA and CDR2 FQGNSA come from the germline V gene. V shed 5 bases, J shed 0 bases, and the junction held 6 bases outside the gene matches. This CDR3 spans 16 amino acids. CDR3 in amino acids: CASSPPGTGSTDTQYF. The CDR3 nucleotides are TGTGCCAGCAGCCCACCCGGGACAGGGAGCACAGATACGCAGTATTTT.

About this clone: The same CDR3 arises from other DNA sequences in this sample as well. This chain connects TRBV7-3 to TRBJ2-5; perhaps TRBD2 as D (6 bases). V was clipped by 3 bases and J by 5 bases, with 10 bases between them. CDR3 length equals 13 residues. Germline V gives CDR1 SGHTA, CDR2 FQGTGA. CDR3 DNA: TGTGCCAGCAGCTTTGGCAGCGGGGAGACCCAGTACTTC. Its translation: CASSFGSGETQYF.

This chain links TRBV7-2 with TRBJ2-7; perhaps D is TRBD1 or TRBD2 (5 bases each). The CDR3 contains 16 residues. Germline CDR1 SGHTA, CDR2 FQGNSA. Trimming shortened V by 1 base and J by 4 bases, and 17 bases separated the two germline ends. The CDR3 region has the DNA TGTGCCAGCAGCTTAGGCCTACCGGCCGGGACGTACGAGCAGTACTTC. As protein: CASSLGLPAGTYEQYF. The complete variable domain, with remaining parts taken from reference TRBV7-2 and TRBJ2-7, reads GAGVSQSPSNKVTEKGKDVELRCDPISGHTALYWYRQSLGQGLEFLIYFQGNSAPDKSGLPSDRFSAERTGGSVSTLTIQRTQQEDSAVYLCASSLGLPAGTYEQYFGPGTRLTVT.

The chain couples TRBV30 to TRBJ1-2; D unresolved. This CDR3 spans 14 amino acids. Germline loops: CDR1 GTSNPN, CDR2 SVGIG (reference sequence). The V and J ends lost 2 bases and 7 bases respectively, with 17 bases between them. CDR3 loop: CAWSRSFNALGYTF. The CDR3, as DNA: TGTGCCTGGAGTAGGTCATTTAACGCGCTTGGCTACACCTTC.

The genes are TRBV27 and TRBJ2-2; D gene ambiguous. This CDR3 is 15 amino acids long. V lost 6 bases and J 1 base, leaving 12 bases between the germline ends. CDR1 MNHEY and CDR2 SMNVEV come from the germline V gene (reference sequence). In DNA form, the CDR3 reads TGTGCCAGCAGCAACGCTGAATTGAACACCGGGGAGCTGTTTTTT. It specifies CASSNAELNTGELFF.

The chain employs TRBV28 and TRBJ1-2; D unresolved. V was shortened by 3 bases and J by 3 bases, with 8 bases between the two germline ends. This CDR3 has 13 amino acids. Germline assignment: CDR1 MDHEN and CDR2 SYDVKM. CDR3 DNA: TGTGCCAGCAGTTTGTCCGATGACTATGGCTACACCTTC. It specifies CASSLSDDYGYTF.

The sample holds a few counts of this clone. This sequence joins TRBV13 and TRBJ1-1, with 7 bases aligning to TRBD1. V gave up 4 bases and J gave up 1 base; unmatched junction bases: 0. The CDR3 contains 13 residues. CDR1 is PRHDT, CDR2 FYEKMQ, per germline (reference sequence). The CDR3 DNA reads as TGTGCCAGCAGCTGGGACAGGAACACTGAAGCTTTCTTT. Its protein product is CASSWDRNTEAFF.

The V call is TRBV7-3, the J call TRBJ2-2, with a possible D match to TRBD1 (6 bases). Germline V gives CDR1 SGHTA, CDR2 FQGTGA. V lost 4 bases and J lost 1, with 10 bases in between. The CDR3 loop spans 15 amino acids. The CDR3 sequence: CASSSQGRNTGELFF. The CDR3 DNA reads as TGTGCCAGCAGCTCACAGGGAAGGAACACCGGGGAGCTGTTTTTT.

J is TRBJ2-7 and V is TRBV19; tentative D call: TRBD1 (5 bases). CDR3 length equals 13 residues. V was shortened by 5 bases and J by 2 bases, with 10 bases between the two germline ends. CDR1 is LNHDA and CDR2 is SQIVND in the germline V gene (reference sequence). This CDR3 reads CASSGASPYEQYF. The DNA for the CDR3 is TGTGCCAGTAGTGGGGCATCGCCCTACGAGCAGTACTTC.

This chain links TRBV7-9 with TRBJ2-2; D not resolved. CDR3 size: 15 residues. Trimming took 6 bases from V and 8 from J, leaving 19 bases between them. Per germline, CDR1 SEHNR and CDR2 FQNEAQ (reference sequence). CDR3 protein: CASSSENPMGGELFF. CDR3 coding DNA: TGTGCCAGCAGTTCTGAGAACCCCATGGGGGGGGAGCTGTTTTTT. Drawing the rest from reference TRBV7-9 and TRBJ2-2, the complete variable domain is DTGVSQNPRHKITKRGQNVTFRCDPISEHNRLYWYRQTLGQGPEFLTYFQNEAQLEKSRLLSDRFSAERPKGSFSTLEIQRTEQGDSAMYLCASSSENPMGGELFFGEGSRLTVL.

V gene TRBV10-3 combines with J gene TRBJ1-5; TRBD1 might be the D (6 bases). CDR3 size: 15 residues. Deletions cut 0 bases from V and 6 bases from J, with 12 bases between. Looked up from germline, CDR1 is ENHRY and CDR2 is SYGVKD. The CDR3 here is CAISESGGGRQPQHF. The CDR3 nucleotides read TGTGCCATCAGTGAGTCGGGAGGGGGTCGTCAGCCCCAGCATTTT.

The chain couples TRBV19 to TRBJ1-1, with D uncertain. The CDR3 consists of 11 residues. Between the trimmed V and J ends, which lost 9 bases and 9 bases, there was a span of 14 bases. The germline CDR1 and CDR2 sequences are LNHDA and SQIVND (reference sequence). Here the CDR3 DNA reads TGTGCCAGCCGGAACGCCGGGCAAGCTTTCTTT. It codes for CASRNAGQAFF. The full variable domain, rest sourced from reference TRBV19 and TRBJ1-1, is DGGITQSPKYLFRKEGQNVTLSCEQNLNHDAMYWYRQDPGQGLRLIYYSQIVNDFQKGDIAEGYSVSREKKESFPLTVTSAQKNPTAFYLCASRNAGQAFFGQGTRLTVV.

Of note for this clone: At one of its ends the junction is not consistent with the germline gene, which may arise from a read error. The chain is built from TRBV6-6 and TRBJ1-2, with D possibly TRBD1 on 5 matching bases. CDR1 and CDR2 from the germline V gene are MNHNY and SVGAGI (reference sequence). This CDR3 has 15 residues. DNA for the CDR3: TGTGCCAGCTGTTGGGGAGGGGCCAGGTCGGATGGCCACACCTTC. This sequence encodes CASCWGGARSDGHTF.

DNA for the CDR3: TGTGCCAGCAGCCGAGTGGAGGGGGATCAGCCCCAGCATTTT. Protein sequence: CASSRVEGDQPQHF. The chain employs TRBV4-2 and TRBJ1-5; perhaps TRBD1 as D (6 bases). Germline CDR1 reads LGHNA; CDR2 reads YNFKEQ. The CDR3 is 14 residues long. V gave up 4 bases and J gave up 5 bases, with 12 bases separating them.

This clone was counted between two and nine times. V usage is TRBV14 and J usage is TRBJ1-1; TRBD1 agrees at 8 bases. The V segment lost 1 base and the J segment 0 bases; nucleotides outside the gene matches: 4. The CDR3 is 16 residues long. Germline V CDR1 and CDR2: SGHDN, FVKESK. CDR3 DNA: TGTGCCAGCAGCCAAGGCATGGGACAGGTGAACACTGAAGCTTTCTTT. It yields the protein CASSQGMGQVNTEAFF.

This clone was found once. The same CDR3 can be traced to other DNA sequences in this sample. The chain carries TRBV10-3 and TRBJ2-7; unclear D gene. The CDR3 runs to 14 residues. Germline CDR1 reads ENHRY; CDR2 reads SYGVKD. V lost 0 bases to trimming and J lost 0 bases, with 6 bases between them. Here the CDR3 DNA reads TGTGCCATCAGTGAGTCTCCAGCCTCCTACGAGCAGTACTTC. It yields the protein CAISESPASYEQYF.

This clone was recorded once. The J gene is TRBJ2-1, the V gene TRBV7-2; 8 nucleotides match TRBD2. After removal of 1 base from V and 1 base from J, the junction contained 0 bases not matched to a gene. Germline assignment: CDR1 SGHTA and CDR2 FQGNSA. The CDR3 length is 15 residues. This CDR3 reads CASSLERESYNEQFF. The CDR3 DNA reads TGTGCCAGCAGCTTAGAGCGGGAGTCCTACAATGAGCAGTTCTTC.

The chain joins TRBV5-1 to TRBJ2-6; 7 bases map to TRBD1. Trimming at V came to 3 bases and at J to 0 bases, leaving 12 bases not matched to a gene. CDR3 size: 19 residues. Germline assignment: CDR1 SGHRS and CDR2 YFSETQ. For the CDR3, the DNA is TGCGCCAGCAGCTGGGATTCCGGACAGGAGTTCTCTGGGGCCAACGTCCTGACTTTC. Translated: CASSWDSGQEFSGANVLTF. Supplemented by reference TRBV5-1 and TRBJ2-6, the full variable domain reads KAGVTQTPRYLIKTRGQQVTLSCSPISGHRSVSWYQQTPGQGLQFLFEYFSETQRNKGNFPGRFSGRQFSNSRSEMNVSTLELGDSALYLCASSWDSGQEFSGANVLTFGAGSRLTVL.

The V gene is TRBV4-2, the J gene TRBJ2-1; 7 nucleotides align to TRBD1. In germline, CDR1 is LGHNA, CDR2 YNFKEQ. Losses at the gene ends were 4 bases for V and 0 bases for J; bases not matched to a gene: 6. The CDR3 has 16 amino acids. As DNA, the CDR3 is TGTGCCAGCAGCCCCGGGACAGCGAGCTCCTACAATGAGCAGTTCTTC. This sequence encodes CASSPGTASSYNEQFF.

Here the CDR3 reads CASSQVPLSPRESRSNQPQHF. DNA for the CDR3: TGCGCCAGCAGCCAAGTTCCACTTTCCCCCCGGGAGAGCAGGAGCAATCAGCCCCAGCATTTT. This chain uses TRBV4-1 with TRBJ1-5; D call uncertain. Trimming took off 1 base at V and 1 base at J, with 26 bases between the two ends. Germline CDR1 and CDR2: MGHRA and YSYEKL. This CDR3 region has 21 residues.